These T cell receptor beta chains were read from a single sample in a study of PD-1 blockade in classical Hodgkin lymphoma. The repertoire was sequenced with immunoSEQ multiplex PCR; TCRdb's copy has only in-frame clones and lacks some. This table has approximately 52,000 clones, 86% appearing once. The input for sequencing was peripheral blood mononuclear cells (PBMCs), taken before the fourth cycle of nivolumab. These receptors came from a human donor with classical Hodgkin lymphoma. The conserved cysteine and the conserved F or W are not part of the CDR3 here.

v_gene | CDR3aa
TRBV10-1 | ASSESPYEQY
TRBV7-3 | ASSLTLSGPADTQY
TRBV6-1 | ASSGQGFGEKLF
TRBV7-9 | ASSLGGQGLRAYEQY
TRBV28 | ASSFGGLAGDTQY
TRBV19 | ASSMVGTTNQPQH
TRBV28 | ASSLDREKLF
TRBV4-2 | ASSQETGSGELF
TRBV10-1 | ASSDSASWSDTQY
TRBV21-1 | ASSKEDANGPYNEQF
TRBV9 | ASSSQSKPTPKNIQY
TRBV2 | ASSEATVMNTEAF
TRBV6-1 | ASSIRTGDEQY
TRBV11-2 | ASSLETSGVQETQY
TRBV19 | ASSRGVTDTQY
TRBV6-1 | ASSELQGRTEQF
TRBV7-9 | ASSLQGPSSNQPQH
TRBV5-6 | ASSFGTGGLGEQY
TRBV7-2 | ASSRDASSYEQY
TRBV14 | ASSQPAGLAGDITDTQY
TRBV10-3 | AITNGLAGGYYNEQF
TRBV7-6 | ASSLRDSPTDTQY
TRBV6-1 | ASSERWAGIAGELF
TRBV5-6 | ASSHGFANTGELF
TRBV4-1 | ASSQVVAGVPLAKNIQY
TRBV9 | ASSALLWGDSDEQF
TRBV7-3 | ASSTMGVLNTGELF
TRBV5-5 | ASSSHGVGNTEAF
TRBV9 | ASSATQGGNNEKLF